Presented here are 27 T cell receptor beta chains from one specimen sequenced in a study of blood T cell repertoires in COVID-19. Data came from immunoSEQ multiplex PCR; TCRdb stores just in-frame clones and leaves some out. The sample comprises a few hundred thousand clones, more than 70% of which are singletons, and roughly 12% rests with the top ten. Sequenced: peripheral blood. The origin of the receptors is a woman aged 45-60 years with COVID-19, enrolled during active disease.

V gene TRBV11-2 combines with J gene TRBJ1-6; D is unclear. The length of the CDR3 is 15 residues. Per the germline V gene, CDR1 is SGHAT and CDR2 is FQNNGV. V shed 1 base and J shed 6 bases, with 10 bases lying between them. The CDR3 here is CASSLGGQPNSPLHF. DNA of the CDR3: TGTGCCAGCAGCTTAGGCGGGCAGCCTAATTCACCCCTCCACTTT.

CDR3 sequence: CASSQGSPLHF. The CDR3, as DNA: TGTGCCAGCAGCCAGGGGTCACCCCTCCACTTT. The chain employs TRBV12-3 or TRBV12-4 and TRBJ1-6; D possibly corresponds to TRBD1 (6 bases). The CDR3 is 11 residues long. V lost 6 bases and J 10 bases, leaving 7 bases between the germline ends.

The rearrangement uses TRBV7-8 and TRBJ1-5; D ambiguous. In germline, CDR1 is SGHVS, CDR2 FQNEAQ. V dropped 1 base and J dropped 0 bases, with 10 bases sitting between them. This CDR3 spans 16 amino acids. As DNA, the CDR3 is TGTGCCAGCAGCTTAGGACAAACTTATAGCAATCAGCCCCAGCATTTT. Translation gives CASSLGQTYSNQPQHF.

The rearrangement uses TRBV5-1 and TRBJ1-1; D ambiguous. This CDR3 region has 13 residues. Between the trimmed V and J ends, which lost 9 bases and 5 bases, there was a span of 17 bases. Germline V lookup: CDR1 SGHRS, CDR2 YFSETQ. DNA of the CDR3: TGCGCCACCTACGACACCCGAAGGACTGAAGCTTTCTTT. Its translation is CATYDTRRTEAFF. The variable domain in full, completed from reference TRBV5-1 and TRBJ1-1, reads KAGVTQTPRYLIKTRGQQVTLSCSPISGHRSVSWYQQTPGQGLQFLFEYFSETQRNKGNFPGRFSGRQFSNSRSEMNVSTLELGDSALYLCATYDTRRTEAFFGQGTRLTVV.

The chain uses TRBV5-4 and TRBJ1-2; 9 bases fit TRBD1. This CDR3 has 14 amino acids. Germline CDR1 SGHNT, CDR2 YYREEE (reference sequence). Losses at the gene ends were 3 bases for V and 8 bases for J; bases not matched to a gene: 8. The DNA of the CDR3 is TGTGCCAGCAGCTCACGGACAGGGGAGCGAGGCTACACCTTC. Its protein is CASSSRTGERGYTF.

The chain carries TRBV4-2 and TRBJ2-1, with a weak D call TRBD2 (7 bases). Germline CDR1 and CDR2: LGHNA and YNFKEQ. The CDR3 runs to 14 residues. The V and J ends lost 4 bases and 7 bases respectively, with 14 bases between them. As DNA, the CDR3 is TGTGCCAGCAGCCTGGGGGGGGGCCCGAATGAGCAGTTCTTC. Amino acid sequence: CASSLGGGPNEQFF.

This chain links TRBV5-6 with TRBJ2-2, with 12 positions matching TRBD2. The CDR3 is 15 residues long. Germline CDR1 is SGHDT and CDR2 is YYEEEE. Losses at the gene ends were 7 bases for V and 3 bases for J; bases not matched to a gene: 4. This CDR3 is CASALAGGYTGELFF. The CDR3 DNA sequence: TGTGCCAGCGCGCTAGCGGGGGGGTACACCGGGGAGCTGTTTTTT.

Written as DNA, the CDR3 is TGTGCCAGCAGCCTAAGGGACAGGGCGGACTATGGCTACACCTTC. Its protein is CASSLRDRADYGYTF. The rearrangement joins TRBV6-5 to TRBJ1-2; TRBD1 agrees at 9 bases. J gave up 3 bases and V 6 bases, and 8 bases lay outside the gene matches. Per the germline V gene, CDR1 is MNHEY and CDR2 is SVGAGI. The CDR3 is made up of 15 amino acids.

The rearrangement uses TRBV2 and TRBJ1-6; D ambiguous. Germline values: CDR1 SNHLY, CDR2 FYNNEI. V was pared by 7 bases and J by 14 bases, with 15 bases between. There are 12 residues in the CDR3. Written as DNA, the CDR3 is TGTGCCAGCACCACTCAACCCCCAACCCTCCACTTT. Translated: CASTTQPPTLHF. The variable domain in full, with the rest retrieved from reference TRBV2 and TRBJ1-6, is EPEVTQTPSHQVTQMGQEVILRCVPISNHLYFYWYRQILGQKVEFLVSFYNNEISEKSEIFDDQFSVERPDGSNFTLKIRSTKLEDSAMYFCASTTQPPTLHFGNGTRLTVT.

This clone was seen a single time. The chain employs TRBV2 and TRBJ1-2; 9 nucleotides line up with TRBD1. The CDR3 spans 15 residues. The V and J ends lost 6 bases and 8 bases, in that order; junction bases with no gene match: 13. Looked up from germline, CDR1 is SNHLY and CDR2 is FYNNEI. The CDR3 coding sequence is TGTGCCAGCAGGCCCGACAGGGGGTTAAATGGAGGCTACACCTTC. Protein sequence: CASRPDRGLNGGYTF.

The V and J genes are TRBV2 and TRBJ1-2, with 7 positions matching TRBD1. With 6 bases clipped from V and 2 bases from J, the junction kept 12 bases outside the gene matches. The CDR3 covers 16 residues. The germline CDR1 and CDR2 sequences are SNHLY and FYNNEI. DNA of the CDR3: TGTGCCAGCAGGGACATACTTACAGGGGTGAACTATGGCTACACCTTC. Amino acid sequence: CASRDILTGVNYGYTF.

The chain has TRBV18 and TRBJ2-1; tentatively, D is TRBD1 (6 bases). V lost 5 bases and J lost 2, with 10 bases in between. The CDR3 consists of 14 residues. Germline values: CDR1 KGHSH, CDR2 LQKENI. CDR3 sequence (DNA): TGTGCCAGCTCAGGGGGCTTCGCCTACAATGAGCAGTTCTTC. Amino acid sequence: CASSGGFAYNEQFF.

This rearrangement joins TRBV7-2 to TRBJ2-5; D is ambiguous. CDR1 is SGHTA, CDR2 FQGNSA, per germline. This CDR3 contains 12 residues. Trimming took 5 bases from V and 4 from J, leaving 8 bases between them. DNA of the CDR3: TGTGCCAGCAGCATGTCGAGAGAGACCCAGTACTTC. Residues: CASSMSRETQYF.

This sequence joins TRBV7-2 and TRBJ1-2; unclear D gene. Trimming removed 1 base from V and 4 bases from J, with 16 bases in between. This CDR3 comprises 16 residues. Germline CDR1 reads SGHTA; CDR2 reads FQGNSA. The DNA of the CDR3 is TGTGCCAGCAGCTTAGGAGGCGTAGAGTCCCTCTATGGCTACACCTTC. It translates to CASSLGGVESLYGYTF.

This chain uses TRBV7-9 with TRBJ1-5; 8 positions agree with TRBD1. Unmatched junction bases numbered 10, after V lost 6 bases and J lost 0 bases. The CDR3 covers 17 residues. Germline V gene lookup returns CDR1 SEHNR and CDR2 FQNEAQ (reference sequence). CDR3 loop: CASSATGQGYSNQPQHF. CDR3 nucleotides: TGTGCCAGCAGTGCAACCGGACAGGGATATAGCAATCAGCCCCAGCATTTT.

The chain employs TRBV6-5 and TRBJ1-2; the D gene is possibly TRBD1 (6 bases). With 8 bases removed from V and 7 bases from J, the gap between germline ends came to 20 bases. This CDR3 region has 14 residues. Germline assignment: CDR1 MNHEY and CDR2 SVGAGI. Here the CDR3 reads CASRPLQGPRGYTF. In nucleotides, the CDR3 is TGTGCCAGCCGTCCTCTACAGGGACCCCGTGGCTACACCTTC.

This clone has a single count. This chain links TRBV5-1 with TRBJ1-4, with 7 bases fitting TRBD1. The length of the CDR3 is 16 residues. The V segment lost 5 bases and the J segment 4 bases; nucleotides outside the gene matches: 11. Germline CDR1 reads SGHRS; CDR2 reads YFSETQ. CDR3 nucleotide sequence: TGCGCCAGCAGTAGGACAGGAGGCCAGAATAATGAAAAACTGTTTTTT. Translating gives CASSRTGGQNNEKLFF.

The chain has TRBV27 and TRBJ2-7, with TRBD2 matching over 15 bases. The CDR3 sequence is 14 residues long. CDR1 and CDR2 (germline): MNHEY, SMNVEV (reference sequence). With 8 bases clipped from V and 5 bases from J, the junction kept 4 bases outside the gene matches. In DNA, the CDR3 is TGTGCCAGCGGACTAGCGGGGGGGCAGGACGAGCAGTACTTC. Its protein is CASGLAGGQDEQYF.

V and J are TRBV5-4 and TRBJ2-3; no reliable D call. Deletions cut 0 bases from V and 2 bases from J, with 7 bases between. CDR1 and CDR2 from the germline V gene are SGHNT and YYREEE (reference sequence). The CDR3 sequence is 14 residues long. CDR3 sequence (DNA): TGTGCCAGCAGCTTGGAGCCCTACACAGATACGCAGTATTTT. Translating gives CASSLEPYTDTQYF. The full variable domain, completed using reference TRBV5-4 and TRBJ2-3, is ETGVTQSPTHLIKTRGQQVTLRCSSQSGHNTVSWYQQALGQGPQFIFQYYREEENGRGNFPPRFSGLQFPNYSSELNVNALELDDSALYLCASSLEPYTDTQYFGPGTRLTVL.

This chain uses TRBV2 with TRBJ1-1; 12 bases align to TRBD1. Germline V gene lookup returns CDR1 SNHLY and CDR2 FYNNEI. The CDR3 runs to 13 residues. The J segment lost 6 bases and the V segment lost 6 bases, leaving 2 bases of the junction unmatched. DNA of the CDR3: TGTGCCAGCAGGGGGACAGGGGGCCCTGAAGCTTTCTTT. It yields the protein CASRGTGGPEAFF.

This chain uses TRBV9 with TRBJ2-2; D may be TRBD2 (5 bases). The V and J ends lost 0 bases and 8 bases respectively, with 8 bases between them. CDR3 length equals 13 residues. Per germline, CDR1 SGDLS and CDR2 YYNGEE. CDR3 protein: CASSVDGEGELFF. The DNA of the CDR3 is TGTGCCAGCAGCGTAGACGGGGAGGGGGAGCTGTTTTTT.

The chain links TRBV30 to TRBJ1-6; 10 bases match TRBD1. The CDR3 totals 14 residues. V was clipped by 1 base and J by 14 bases; unmatched bases: 8. CDR1 is GTSNPN, CDR2 SVGIG, per germline (reference sequence). This CDR3 reads CAWSGGDRGATLHF. The CDR3 bases are TGTGCCTGGAGTGGGGGGGACAGGGGAGCCACCCTCCACTTT.

This rearrangement joins TRBV27 to TRBJ1-1, with D possibly matching TRBD1 (5 bases). This CDR3 is 15 amino acids long. Per germline, CDR1 MNHEY and CDR2 SMNVEV (reference sequence). V was trimmed by 5 bases and J by 0 bases, leaving 13 bases between them. CDR3 DNA: TGTGCCAGCAGTGCCCCGGGGGTCATGAACACTGAAGCTTTCTTT. Encoded protein: CASSAPGVMNTEAFF.

CDR3 coding DNA: TGTGCCAGCAGCCGAGACAGGGATCGAGAAAAACTGTTTTTT. Translating gives CASSRDRDREKLFF. V and J are TRBV2 and TRBJ1-4; 7 nucleotides match TRBD1. The CDR3 has 14 residues. CDR1 is SNHLY, CDR2 FYNNEI, per germline. J was trimmed by 8 bases and V by 6 bases; bases with no gene match: 9.

Concerning this clone: Its ends do not fully match the called genes, so a read error is possible. This chain uses TRBV6-1 with TRBJ1-2; no clear D gene. CDR3 length equals 10 residues. Germline lookup yields CDR1 MNHNS and CDR2 SASEGT. CDR3 nucleotide sequence: TGTGCCAGCAGTGAGACGGCGGATGAGTTC. Its translation is CASSETADEF.

The CDR3 DNA reads as TGTGCCAGCAGCTTGAGAGGGACAGGGGAGACCCAGTACTTC. Residues: CASSLRGTGETQYF. J is TRBJ2-5 and V is TRBV5-8; 9 bases match TRBD1. The germline V gene has CDR1 SGHTS and CDR2 YDEGEE. V dropped 1 base and J dropped 5; count of bases not matched to a gene: 3. The CDR3 length is 14 residues.

The gene calls are TRBV11-2 and TRBJ2-7, with TRBD1 matching over 11 bases. Trimming took 5 bases from V and 4 from J; bases not matched to a gene: 7. This CDR3 has 15 residues. CDR1 and CDR2 from the germline V gene are SGHAT and FQNNGV. The CDR3 nucleotides are TGTGCCAGCAGCCGCGCCGGGACAGGGGGGTACGAGCAGTACTTC. It translates to CASSRAGTGGYEQYF. Full variable domain (remainder filled in from reference TRBV11-2 and TRBJ2-7): EAGVAQSPRYKIIEKRQSVAFWCNPISGHATLYWYQQILGQGPKLLIQFQNNGVVDDSQLPKDRFSAERLKGVDSTLKIQPAKLEDSAVYLCASSRAGTGGYEQYFGPGTRLTVT.